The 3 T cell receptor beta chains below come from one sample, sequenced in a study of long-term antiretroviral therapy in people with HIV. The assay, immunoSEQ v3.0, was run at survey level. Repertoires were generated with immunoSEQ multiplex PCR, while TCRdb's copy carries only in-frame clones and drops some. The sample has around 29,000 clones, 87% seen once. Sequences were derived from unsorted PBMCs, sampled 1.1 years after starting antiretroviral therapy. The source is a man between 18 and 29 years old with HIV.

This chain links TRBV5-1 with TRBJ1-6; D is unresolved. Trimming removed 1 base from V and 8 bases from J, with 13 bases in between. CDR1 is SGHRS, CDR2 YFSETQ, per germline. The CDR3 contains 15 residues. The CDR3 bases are TGCGCCAGCAGCTTGATGCTGGACGGTGATTCACCCCTCCACTTT. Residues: CASSLMLDGDSPLHF.

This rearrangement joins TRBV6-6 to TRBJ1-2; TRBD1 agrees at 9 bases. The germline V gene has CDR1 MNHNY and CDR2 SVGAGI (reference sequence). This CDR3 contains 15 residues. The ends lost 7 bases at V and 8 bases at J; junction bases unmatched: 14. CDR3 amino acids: CASITPGQGPSGYTF. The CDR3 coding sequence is TGTGCCAGCATCACGCCGGGACAGGGTCCGTCGGGCTACACCTTC.

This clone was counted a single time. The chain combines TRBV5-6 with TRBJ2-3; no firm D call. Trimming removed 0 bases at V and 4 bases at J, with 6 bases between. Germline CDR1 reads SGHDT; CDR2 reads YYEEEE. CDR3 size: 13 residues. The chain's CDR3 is CASSLDRADTQYF. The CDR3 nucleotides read TGTGCCAGCAGCTTGGATAGGGCAGATACGCAGTATTTT.